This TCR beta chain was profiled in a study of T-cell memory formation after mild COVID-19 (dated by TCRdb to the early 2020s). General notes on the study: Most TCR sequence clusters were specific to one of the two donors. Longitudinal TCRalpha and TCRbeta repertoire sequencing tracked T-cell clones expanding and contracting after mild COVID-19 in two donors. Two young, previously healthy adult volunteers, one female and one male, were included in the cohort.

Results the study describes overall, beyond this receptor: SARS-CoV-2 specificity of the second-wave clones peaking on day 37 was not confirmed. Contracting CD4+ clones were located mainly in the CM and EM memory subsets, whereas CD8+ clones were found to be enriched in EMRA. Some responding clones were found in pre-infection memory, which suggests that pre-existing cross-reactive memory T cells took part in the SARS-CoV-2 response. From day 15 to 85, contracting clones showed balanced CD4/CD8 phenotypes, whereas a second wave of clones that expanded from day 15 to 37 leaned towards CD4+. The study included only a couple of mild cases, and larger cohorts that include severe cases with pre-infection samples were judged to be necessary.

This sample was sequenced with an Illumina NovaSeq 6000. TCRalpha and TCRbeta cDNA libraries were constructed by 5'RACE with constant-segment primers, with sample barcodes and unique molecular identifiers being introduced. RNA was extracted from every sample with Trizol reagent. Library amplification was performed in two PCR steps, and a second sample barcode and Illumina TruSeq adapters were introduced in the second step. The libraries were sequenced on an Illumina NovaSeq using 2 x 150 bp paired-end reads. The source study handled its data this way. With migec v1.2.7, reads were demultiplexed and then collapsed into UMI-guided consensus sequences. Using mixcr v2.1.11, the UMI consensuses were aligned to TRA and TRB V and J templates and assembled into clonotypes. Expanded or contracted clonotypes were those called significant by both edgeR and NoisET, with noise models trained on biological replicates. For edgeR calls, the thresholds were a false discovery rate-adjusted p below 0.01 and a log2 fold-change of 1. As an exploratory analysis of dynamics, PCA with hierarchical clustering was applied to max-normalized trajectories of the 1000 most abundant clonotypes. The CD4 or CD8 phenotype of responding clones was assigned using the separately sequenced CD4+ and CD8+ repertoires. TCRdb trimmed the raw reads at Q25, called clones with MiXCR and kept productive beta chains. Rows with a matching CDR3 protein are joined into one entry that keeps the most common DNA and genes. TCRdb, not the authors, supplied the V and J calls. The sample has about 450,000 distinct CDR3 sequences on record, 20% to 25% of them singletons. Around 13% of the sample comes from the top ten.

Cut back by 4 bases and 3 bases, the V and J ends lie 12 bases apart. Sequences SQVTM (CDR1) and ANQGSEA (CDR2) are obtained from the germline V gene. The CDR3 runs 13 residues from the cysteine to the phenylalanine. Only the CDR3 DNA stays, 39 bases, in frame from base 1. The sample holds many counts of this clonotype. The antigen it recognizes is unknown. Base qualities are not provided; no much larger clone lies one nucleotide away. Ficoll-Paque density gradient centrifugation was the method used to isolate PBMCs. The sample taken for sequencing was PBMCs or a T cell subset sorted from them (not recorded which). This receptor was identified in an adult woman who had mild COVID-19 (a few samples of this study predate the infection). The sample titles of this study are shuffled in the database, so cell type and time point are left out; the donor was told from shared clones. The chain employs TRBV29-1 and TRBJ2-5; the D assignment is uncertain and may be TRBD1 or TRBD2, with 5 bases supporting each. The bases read TGCAGCGTTGTTGGGGGATCCAAAGAGACCCAGTACTTC. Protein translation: CSVVGGSKETQYF.